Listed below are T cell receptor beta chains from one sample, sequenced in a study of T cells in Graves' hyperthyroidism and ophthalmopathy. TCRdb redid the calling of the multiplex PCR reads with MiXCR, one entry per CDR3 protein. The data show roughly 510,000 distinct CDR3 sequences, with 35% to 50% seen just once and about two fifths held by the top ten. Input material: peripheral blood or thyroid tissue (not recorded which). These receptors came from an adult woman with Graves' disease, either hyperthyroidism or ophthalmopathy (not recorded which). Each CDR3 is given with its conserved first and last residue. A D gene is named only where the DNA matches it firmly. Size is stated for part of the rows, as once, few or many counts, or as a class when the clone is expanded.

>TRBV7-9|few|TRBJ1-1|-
CASSFPGGTEAFF
TGTGCCAGCAGCTTTCCTGGGGGCACTGAAGCTTTCTTT
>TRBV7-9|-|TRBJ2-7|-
CASSPGPWYEQYF
TGTGCCAGCAGTCCGGGACCTTGGTACGAGCAGTACTTC
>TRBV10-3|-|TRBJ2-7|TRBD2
CAIRGRLAGSDEQYF
TGTGCCATCAGGGGAAGACTAGCGGGATCTGACGAGCAGTACTTC
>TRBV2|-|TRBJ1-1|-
CASSELGLGEAFF
TGTGCCAGCAGTGAACTGGGGCTCGGTGAAGCTTTCTTT
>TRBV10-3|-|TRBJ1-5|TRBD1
CAISPGQGGPQHF
TGTGCCATCAGTCCCGGACAGGGAGGGCCCCAGCATTTT
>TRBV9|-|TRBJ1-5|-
CASSVEPQHF
TGTGCCAGCAGCGTAGAGCCCCAGCATTTT
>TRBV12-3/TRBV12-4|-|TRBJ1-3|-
CASRPTGIGNTIYF
TGTGCCAGCAGACCCACAGGGATTGGAAACACCATATATTTT
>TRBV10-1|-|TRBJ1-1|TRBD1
CAPNRGSNTEAFF
TGCGCCCCTAACAGGGGATCGAACACTGAAGCTTTCTTT
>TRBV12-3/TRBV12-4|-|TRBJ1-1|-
CASSPRDGNTEAFF
TGTGCCAGCAGCCCCCGAGACGGAAACACTGAAGCTTTCTTT
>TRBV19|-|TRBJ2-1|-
CASRTGYNEQFF
TGTGCCAGTCGGACGGGGTACAATGAGCAGTTCTTC
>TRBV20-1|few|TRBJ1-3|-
CSASQGSSGNTIYF
TGCAGTGCTTCGCAGGGATCCTCTGGAAACACCATATATTTT
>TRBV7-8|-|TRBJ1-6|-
CASSLAGQGYSPPHF
TGTGCCAGCAGCTTAGCTGGGCAGGGGTATTCACCCCCCCACTTT
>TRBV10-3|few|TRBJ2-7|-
CAISESNGYSYEQYF
TGTGCCATCAGTGAGTCGAATGGTTACTCCTACGAGCAGTACTTC
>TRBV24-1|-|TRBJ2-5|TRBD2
CATSELTSGSETQYF
TGTGCCACCAGTGAACTGACTAGCGGCTCAGAGACCCAGTACTTC
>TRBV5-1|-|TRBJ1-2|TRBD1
CASSLEGQNYGYTF
TGCGCCAGCAGCTTGGAGGGACAGAACTATGGCTACACCTTC
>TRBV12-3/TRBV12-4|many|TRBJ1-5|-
CASSAQGFNQPQHF
TGTGCCAGCAGTGCACAGGGTTTCAATCAGCCCCAGCATTTT
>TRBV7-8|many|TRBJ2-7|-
CASSVSEYYEQYF
TGTGCCAGCAGCGTTAGCGAGTACTACGAGCAGTACTTC